One sample yielded the 20 T cell receptor beta chains listed below, sequenced in a study of shared clonotypes between healthy human individuals. Produced via immunoSEQ multiplex PCR; TCRdb's table is partial and in-frame only. The table records about 980,000 clones, 60% to 85% of them present only once. Sequenced sample: memory CD4+ T cells sorted from blood. Documented subset: CD45RA-negative fraction. The receptors come from a man aged 18-30 years in good health.

This clone was seen only a few times. V is TRBV5-4 and J is TRBJ2-5; no clear D gene. Germline CDR1 reads SGHNT; CDR2 reads YYREEE (reference sequence). The V and J ends lost 0 bases and 5 bases respectively, with 14 bases between them. CDR3 length equals 15 residues. For the CDR3, the DNA is TGTGCCAGCAGCTTGGGTAGTAGCTCTGGGGAGACCCAGTACTTC. It yields the protein CASSLGSSSGETQYF.

The chain recombines TRBV25-1 with TRBJ2-1; 8 bases fit TRBD2. Germline V gene lookup returns CDR1 MGHDK and CDR2 SYGVNS. The length of the CDR3 is 16 residues. V trimming: 1 base; J trimming: 6 bases; junction bases outside the gene matches: 8. This CDR3 is CASSESSAGGINEQFF. The CDR3 DNA reads as TGTGCCAGCAGTGAATCGTCCGCGGGAGGAATCAATGAGCAGTTCTTC.

The CDR3 coding sequence is TGTGCCAGCAGCTTGTTTAGCGGTAGCTCCTACGAGCAGTACTTC. Its translation is CASSLFSGSSYEQYF. V usage is TRBV11-3 and J usage is TRBJ2-7; possible D gene TRBD2, 6 bases. The V gene's germline CDR1 is SGHNT and CDR2 YENEEA. Trimming cost V 3 bases and J 0 bases, with 12 bases left between them. The CDR3 contains 15 residues.

This clone was recorded a few times. The chain combines TRBV7-2 with TRBJ2-4; weak D call: TRBD1 (5 bases). This CDR3 is 16 amino acids long. CDR1 and CDR2 (germline): SGHTA, FQGNSA. V was shortened by 5 bases and J by 5 bases, with 19 bases between the two germline ends. CDR3 sequence: CASSPPRRGTENIQYF. The CDR3 DNA reads TGTGCCAGCAGCCCTCCCCGTAGGGGTACCGAAAACATTCAGTACTTC.

The chain is built from TRBV2 and TRBJ2-3; TRBD2 matches at 7 bases. V dropped 6 bases and J dropped 2; count of bases not matched to a gene: 8. The CDR3 extends over 15 amino acids. Germline V gene data show CDR1 as SNHLY and CDR2 as FYNNEI. This chain's CDR3 is CASRRSGVNTDTQYF. In DNA, the CDR3 is TGTGCCAGCAGGAGAAGCGGGGTGAACACAGATACGCAGTATTTT. Complete variable domain (other parts from reference TRBV2 and TRBJ2-3): EPEVTQTPSHQVTQMGQEVILRCVPISNHLYFYWYRQILGQKVEFLVSFYNNEISEKSEIFDDQFSVERPDGSNFTLKIRSTKLEDSAMYFCASRRSGVNTDTQYFGPGTRLTVL.

The J gene is TRBJ2-1, the V gene TRBV11-2, with 12 bases aligning to TRBD2. J lost 1 base, V lost 4 bases, and 8 bases had no gene match. The CDR3 totals 18 residues. Germline V gene sequence: CDR1 SGHAT, CDR2 FQNNGV. In nucleotides, the CDR3 is TGTGCCAGCAGCTCTCGGACTAGCGGGATTTTTTCCTACAATGAGCAGTTCTTC. Protein: CASSSRTSGIFSYNEQFF.

As to this clone: Other DNA sequences in this sample translate to the same CDR3. Here the CDR3 reads CASSLAGVSYEQYF. The CDR3 DNA is TGTGCCAGCAGTTTAGCGGGGGTGTCCTACGAGCAGTACTTC. V gene TRBV28 combines with J gene TRBJ2-7, with 7 bases aligning to TRBD2. Germline trimming cut 2 bases from V and 1 base from J; bases unmatched to any gene: 2. The CDR3 extends over 14 amino acids. Germline CDR1 is MDHEN and CDR2 is SYDVKM.

The J gene is TRBJ1-3, the V gene TRBV2, with unresolved D. In germline, CDR1 is SNHLY, CDR2 FYNNEI. CDR3 length: 12 residues. The V gene lost 2 bases and the J gene lost 4 bases, with 3 bases spanning the gap. Here the CDR3 DNA reads TGTGCCAGCAGTGAAACCGGAAACACCATATATTTT. Residues: CASSETGNTIYF.

The rearrangement joins TRBV5-1 to TRBJ2-2; 7 bases agree with TRBD2. The germline V gene has CDR1 SGHRS and CDR2 YFSETQ. Trimming at V came to 0 bases and at J to 1 base, leaving 3 bases not matched to a gene. This CDR3 comprises 16 residues. The CDR3 bases are TGCGCCAGCAGCTTGGGAGGCGGGAGGAACACCGGGGAGCTGTTTTTT. Amino acid sequence: CASSLGGGRNTGELFF.

CDR3 DNA: TGTGCTAGTGCCTACACTAGCGGGGATTCACCCCTCCACTTT. Translated, it gives CASAYTSGDSPLHF. The V call is TRBV12-5, the J call TRBJ1-6; D gene unclear. The CDR3 contains 14 residues. The V gene lost 7 bases and the J gene lost 8 bases, with 15 bases spanning the gap. From germline, CDR1 is LGHNT and CDR2 FRNRAP.

The chain has TRBV29-1 and TRBJ1-5; unclear D gene. Between the trimmed V and J ends, which lost 0 bases and 7 bases, there was a span of 10 bases. Germline V lookup: CDR1 SQVTM, CDR2 ANQGSEA. This CDR3 comprises 13 residues. CDR3 coding DNA: TGCAGCGTTGAAGATCACCCGGGGCAGCCCCAGCATTTT. Its translation: CSVEDHPGQPQHF.

The chain links TRBV18 to TRBJ1-6; D unresolved. Trimming took off 3 bases at V and 5 bases at J, with 8 bases between the two ends. CDR3 length: 14 amino acids. From germline, CDR1 is KGHSH and CDR2 LQKENI. The CDR3 here is CASSPGLDNSPLHF. DNA of the CDR3: TGTGCCAGCTCACCCGGCCTGGATAATTCACCCCTCCACTTT.

This sequence joins TRBV2 and TRBJ2-2; 8 bases are a match to TRBD2. The CDR3 covers 14 residues. Losses at the gene ends were 7 bases for V and 5 bases for J; bases not matched to a gene: 6. Germline-derived CDR1 and CDR2 are SNHLY and FYNNEI. The CDR3 is CASIAGPGTGELFF. In nucleotides, the CDR3 is TGTGCCAGCATAGCGGGGCCGGGTACCGGGGAGCTGTTTTTT.

The chain combines TRBV27 with TRBJ2-1, with a weak D call TRBD2 (6 bases). V was trimmed by 7 bases and J by 7 bases, leaving 14 bases between them. The germline V gene encodes CDR1 MNHEY and CDR2 SMNVEV (reference sequence). This CDR3 region has 13 residues. CDR3 nucleotides: TGTGCCAGCACGAGGCAGGGAGGAAATGAGCAGTTCTTC. Its translation is CASTRQGGNEQFF.

This clone was seen more than once but under ten times. V and J are TRBV10-2 and TRBJ2-1; possibly TRBD1 for D (5 bases). The V gene lost 0 bases and the J gene lost 1 base, with 13 bases spanning the gap. Germline V gives CDR1 WSHSY, CDR2 SAAADI. This CDR3 has 17 residues. CDR3 loop: CASSESIQETSYNEQFF. In DNA, the CDR3 is TGCGCCAGCAGTGAGTCTATACAGGAAACTTCCTACAATGAGCAGTTCTTC.

The chain uses TRBV6-6 and TRBJ2-5; D tentatively reads TRBD1 or TRBD2 (5 bases each). V lost 10 bases, J lost 5 bases, and 17 bases lay in between. Germline V lookup: CDR1 MNHNY, CDR2 SVGAGI (reference sequence). This CDR3 has 13 amino acids. Written as DNA, the CDR3 is TGTGCCATCCAGAGAGGGGCTCAGGAGACCCAGTACTTC. It codes for CAIQRGAQETQYF.

In regard to this clone: Possible read error: a much larger clone is one base away. CDR3: CVSSGDINEKLFF. CDR3 bases: TGTGTCAGCAGCGGGGACATTAATGAAAAACTGTTTTTT. The chain combines TRBV2 with TRBJ1-4, with D possibly TRBD1 on 6 matching bases. This CDR3 region has 13 residues. Germline V gene lookup returns CDR1 SNHLY and CDR2 FYNNEI.

Remarks on this clone: The CDR3 does not close with the conserved phenylalanine or tryptophan, likely indicating a read error. The limits of the CDR3 on the DNA are not certain, so only TCRdb's listed CDR3 is given. The rearrangement links TRBV6-5 to TRBJ1-2; TRBD1 is the table's D call, not checked against the DNA. The CDR3 adds up to 10 amino acids, both ends counted. CDR1 is MNHEY and CDR2 is SVGAGI in the germline V gene. CDR3 residues: CASGPHRTGL.

The V and J genes are TRBV7-8 and TRBJ2-1; D is perhaps TRBD2 (6 bases). This CDR3 has 16 amino acids. V lost 0 bases and J lost 3, with 12 bases in between. Germline V gene sequence: CDR1 SGHVS, CDR2 FQNEAQ. CDR3: CASSLAGGGYYNEQFF. The CDR3, as DNA: TGTGCCAGCAGCTTAGCGGGAGGTGGGTACTACAATGAGCAGTTCTTC.

The V and J genes are TRBV30 and TRBJ2-1; 7 bases fit TRBD2. Losses at the gene ends were 5 bases for V and 6 bases for J; bases not matched to a gene: 16. CDR1 is GTSNPN and CDR2 is SVGIG in the germline V gene (reference sequence). The CDR3 sequence is 16 residues long. CDR3 nucleotide sequence: TGTGCCTGGGGTCCCCAGCGGGGACTTTCTTTCAATGAGCAGTTCTTC. Its protein product is CAWGPQRGLSFNEQFF.